This note documents a single T cell receptor (beta chain) sequence. The sample originates from a study of blood T cell repertoires in COVID-19. Study-level background: The United States, Italy and Spain provided the acute and convalescent COVID-19 samples. Sample material is recorded as cDNA or gDNA derived from T cells, B-cell-depleted T cells, or PBMCs.

Data came from immunoSEQ multiplex PCR; TCRdb stores just in-frame clones and leaves some out. The top ten clones hold 4.1% of a sample with about 240,000 clones, roughly 91% of them seen once. The CDR3 runs 16 residues. Germline assignment: CDR1 KGHDR and CDR2 SFDVKD. V shed 3 bases and J shed 4 bases, with 17 bases lying between them. For recovered donors of Cohort 3, there were two negative PCRs, clearance, or symptom resolution. Source material: PBMCs or T cells enriched from blood (not recorded which). The clonotype originates from a woman aged 25-40 years who had recovered from COVID-19. The chain couples TRBV24-1 to TRBJ1-1; no definite D call. CDR3 in DNA: TGTGCCACCAGTGATACCCCCGGTGAGGGAGGCACTGAAGCTTTCTTT. Translation: CATSDTPGEGGTEAFF.